This T cell receptor (beta chain) was observed in a study of blood T cell repertoires in COVID-19. Ages ranged from about 18 to 89 years, with residence in 24 US areas. CDR3 length: 15 amino acids. Germline values: CDR1 ENHRY, CDR2 SYGVKD. V lost 1 base and J lost 2; bases outside the gene matches: 2. Repertoires were generated with immunoSEQ multiplex PCR, while TCRdb's copy carries only in-frame clones and drops some. The table lists about 430,000 clones, 88% of them singletons. The TCR originated in a woman in her twenties or thirties with acute COVID-19. The sequenced sample consisted of PBMCs or T cells enriched from blood (not recorded which). The chain is built from TRBV10-3 and TRBJ2-3; TRBD2 matches 8 bases. The CDR3 reads CAISELAGNTDTQYF. As DNA, the CDR3 is TGTGCCATCAGTGAGTTAGCGGGGAACACAGATACGCAGTATTTT.